Here is one T cell receptor (beta chain) with its context. Its binding antigen is unknown. Base qualities are not recorded, but no much larger clone differs from it by a single base. The cohort was made up of 500 to 800 healthy bone marrow donors. At the time of sampling, every cohort member was nominally healthy, though immune exposures that went unrecorded were likely present. The donor was CMV seronegative and was included in the group of about 400 seronegative cohort members. A peripheral blood sample was provided by each donor, and peripheral blood mononuclear cells were used for TCR beta sequencing. Genomic DNA extraction from the blood cell samples was performed with the Qiagen DNeasy Blood Extraction Kit. Including the terminal cysteine and phenylalanine, the CDR3 comprises 15 residues. Just CDR3 DNA is preserved here, 45 bases in frame from base 1. The germline V gene sets CDR1 to MGHRA and CDR2 to YSYEKL. Trimming at the junction amounts to 1 base on V and 4 bases on J, and the germline ends lie 13 bases apart.

This sample was taken from a study of cytomegalovirus exposure and HLA in healthy donors (dated by TCRdb to 2017 to 2019). Regarding the complete study: According to an earlier analysis of around 600 of the donors, about 190 million T cells yielded roughly 110 million unique TCR beta sequences and approximately 300 Gb of sequence data. Roughly 5 DR-DQ haplotypes were handled as single units for association and clustering, since linkage in the cohort was strong. Donor age, sex, ethnicity and CMV serostatus were compiled alongside the repertoire data. To decide whether each TCR beta V gene segment behaved as functional or pseudogenic, an earlier analysis of nearly 600 of the donors relied on high-throughput TCR beta sequencing. The study combined high-throughput TCR immunosequencing, statistical association of individual TCRs with disease status, and machine learning to predict cytomegalovirus infection status. The study used immunosequencing to profile the T cell repertoires of several hundred subjects and linked those repertoires to cytomegalovirus serostatus. An early release covering roughly 640 HLA-typed donors comprised about 320 gigabases of sequencing data and around 80 million unique TCR sequences. Among around 400 genotyped donors of the cohort, an average of roughly 230,000 unique TCR beta nucleotide sequences was sequenced per donor, of which about 19% were non-productive. The genetic ancestry cluster associated with self-reported Caucasian donors included 81% of the 300 to 450 genotyped donors. All discovery cohort repertoires had been generated using a single sequencing platform. Besides the first cohort of around 700 subjects, a separate validation cohort made up of over a hundred different subjects was used. The number of donors typed differed by locus, with about 629-630 for A, B, C, DRB1 and DQB1, 522 for DQA1, 600 to 610 for DPA1, and around 460 for DPB1. In a later analysis, previously published TCR beta repertoires from several hundred donors were re-analyzed and high-resolution HLA genotyping was added so that TCR occurrence patterns could be studied. Rather than drawing on any new phenotypic data, the later analysis identified candidate immune exposures from TCR beta sequences and the way those sequences occurred across donors. HLA typing covered class I and class II loci at four-digit resolution. The study was designed to test whether signatures of past pathogen exposure could be identified by cataloging public T cell receptors. A later genetic analysis used genome-wide SNP genotypes for 398 of the 666 donors, treating that subset as a discovery cohort. General conclusions and limits of the study: A further reported finding was that TCR beta sequences accurately predicted the HLA-A and HLA-B alleles for most subjects in the first cohort. Because HLA typing was missing for some donors at each locus, association tests included only the typed subset. In a later analysis, most CMV-associated TCR beta chains were found to appear HLA-restricted, with HLA associations seemingly driven largely by CMV exposure. In the study, approximately 160 TCR beta chains were listed as associated with cytomegalovirus. Compared with equally common non-associated chains, HLA-associated TCR beta chains in a later analysis were more clonally expanded and had lower generation probabilities. Presence/absence analyses assumed roughly uniform sequencing depth across donors, an assumption that may not hold. A cluster of highly shared sequence variants was judged likely to represent a technical artifact of the sequencing pipeline. According to a later analysis, parvovirus B19, influenza, CMV and Epstein-Barr virus appeared linked to several top co-occurrence clusters. According to a later analysis, TCR association rates differed among HLA loci, with DRB1 alleles showing the most associated TCRs and HLA-C alleles showing the fewest. The 87-base-pair reads could not distinguish some IMGT-functional V segments, including TRBV6-2 and TRBV6-3, so those segments were excluded. In a later genetic analysis, a missense DCLRE1C variant was associated with V-gene and J-gene trimming of TCR beta chains, and the association was replicated in an independent cohort. In an earlier analysis of over 550 of the donors, most TCR beta V segments were observed in productive rearrangements about 90% or about 30% of the time, broadly matching IMGT annotations. Most TCR sequences were observed very rarely across donors, whereas some public TCRs were present in many individuals. Seventeen rarely observed V segments, including chromosome 9 orphons, were excluded from the earlier analysis of some 590 of the donors because counts were too low. The only immune exposure information available for the cohort was CMV serostatus. When HLA alleles, especially DR and DQ, strongly co-occurred, attributing TCR associations to individual alleles was difficult. According to a later genetic analysis, donors in an Asian-associated ancestry cluster had fewer N-insertions in productive TCRs than the approximately 690-donor mean. The authors suggested that the approach could potentially be extended to other disease states and immunological phenotypes. In a later analysis, 16,951 TCR beta sequences were associated with specific HLA alleles at a false discovery rate of 0.05. The classifier was reported to diagnose cytomegalovirus status with high specificity and sensitivity in both the original cohort and the validation cohort. A few of the identified cytomegalovirus-associated TCR beta chains were confirmed in vitro to be specific for cytomegalovirus antigens. Correlated functional status among segregating V segments might reflect linkage disequilibrium, but an unknown experimental factor could not be ruled out. Only TCR beta chains were sequenced in this cohort, and the absence of alpha or paired-chain data limited detectable features.

Library construction relied on the immunoSEQ multiplex PCR assay. The multiplex PCR relied on a mix of 60 forward primers for TCR Vbeta segments and 13 reverse primers for TCR Jbeta segments. Amplification of the CDR3 region of rearranged TCR beta genes was performed with a multiplex PCR assay on genomic DNA. The amplified TCR beta libraries were sequenced on the Illumina HiSeq System as 87-base-pair reads. The original pipeline was this. A later analysis counted about 82 million unique TCR beta chains across the 550 to 800 repertoires, and roughly 11 million of these chains were shared by at least two donors. A nearest-neighbor algorithm error-corrected the raw reads and collapsed the reads into unique sequences, merging closely related sequences to remove PCR and sequencing errors. Alignment of CDR3 sequences to IMGT reference sequences was used to assign V, D and J gene segments. For a sequence to be retained, at least a six-nucleotide match to both a V gene segment and a J gene segment was required. A rearrangement was called productive if the CDR3 had no stop codons and remained in frame with V and J, and every other rearrangement was called non-productive. Following IMGT convention, CDR3 was defined as the stretch from the second conserved V-encoded cysteine to the conserved J-encoded phenylalanine. The earlier analysis of about 620 of the donors excluded sequences that lacked an unambiguous match to a single V gene segment. An earlier analysis of about 590 of the donors classified V segments as functional when productive rearrangements were above 56.7% and as segregating when the standard deviation between donors was above 5%. A statistical classification framework was built to diagnose cytomegalovirus status from the catalog of TCR beta chain sequences. V and J gene assignment, in a later analysis, came from comparing TCR nucleotide sequences with IMGT/GENE-DB human TR gene sequences. The TCRdist pipeline was used in a later analysis to assign CDR3 sequences and most-parsimonious VDJ recombination scenarios. In a later analysis, each TCR beta chain was defined by its CDR3 amino acid sequence together with its V-gene family, and reads without a unique V-gene family were excluded. In a later analysis, around 600 highly shared, low-generation-probability nucleotide sequences were removed to address suspected cross-contamination and a sequencing artifact. In a later analysis, a clonal expansion index was calculated for each public chain from normalized within-repertoire ranks of inferred template counts. A later analysis computed generation probabilities with a VDJ recombination model fitted to out-of-frame rearrangements, and checked the results against IGoR. In a later analysis, hypergeometric tests were used to score TCR-TCR, TCR-HLA and TCR-CMV co-occurrence, with a repertoire-size bias correction applied to TCR pairs. A later analysis estimated false discovery rates by permuting HLA or CMV assignments 20 times. In a later analysis, co-occurring TCRs were grouped using DBSCAN, and TCRdist sequence similarity was added for clustering within HLA-allele-positive subsets. Repertoires with fewer than 30,000 or more than 120,000 public chains, plus five repertoires with anomalous nucleotide sharing, were excluded from co-occurrence clustering. Drawn from immuneACCESS, this table holds only the in-frame rearrangements with V and J called that TCRdb kept. Clones are partly lost; checked studies trace under half to an unresolved V gene and leave the rest unexplained. V and J calls plus clone size are reproduced from that table; the DNA served to infer D and trimming. Here the sample has under 200,000 clones; approximately 86% occur a single time. The ten largest clones represent around 0.3% of the sample.

The sequence was obtained from a woman aged 30 to 39 in good health and CMV-seronegative. The chain couples TRBV4-1 to TRBJ1-2, with a tentative D gene TRBD1 over 6 matching bases. The specimen sequenced was PBMCs. CDR3 region: CASSQGTGTLYGYTF. Here is the DNA: TGCGCCAGCAGCCAAGGAACCGGGACACTCTATGGCTACACCTTC.